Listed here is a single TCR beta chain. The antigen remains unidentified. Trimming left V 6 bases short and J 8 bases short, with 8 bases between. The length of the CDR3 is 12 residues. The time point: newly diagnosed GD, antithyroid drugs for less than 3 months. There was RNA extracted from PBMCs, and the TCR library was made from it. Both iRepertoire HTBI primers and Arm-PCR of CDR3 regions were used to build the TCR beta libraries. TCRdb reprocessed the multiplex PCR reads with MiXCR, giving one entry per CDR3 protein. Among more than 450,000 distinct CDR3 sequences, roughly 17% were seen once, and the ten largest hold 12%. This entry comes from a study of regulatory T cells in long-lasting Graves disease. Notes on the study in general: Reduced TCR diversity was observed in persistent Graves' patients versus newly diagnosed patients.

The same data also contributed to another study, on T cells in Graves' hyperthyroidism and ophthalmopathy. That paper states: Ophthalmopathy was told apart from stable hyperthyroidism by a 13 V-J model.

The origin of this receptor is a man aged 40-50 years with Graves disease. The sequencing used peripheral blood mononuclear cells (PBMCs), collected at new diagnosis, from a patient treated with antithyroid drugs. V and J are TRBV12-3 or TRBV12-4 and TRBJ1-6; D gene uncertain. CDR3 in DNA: TGTGCCAGCAGCTCACCGGATTCACCCCTCCACTTT. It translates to CASSSPDSPLHF.